Presented here are 26 T cell receptor beta chains from one specimen sequenced in a study of beta chain features in type 1 diabetes. Every isolated RNA sample was fully reverse transcribed, so sequencing captured expressed TCRB transcripts. Method: immunoSEQ multiplex PCR; TCRdb's copy keeps in-frame clones and lacks some. The table lists more than 140,000 clones, 9.7% of them singletons, with approximately 0.65% in the top ten. Sequenced: central memory CD4+ T cells from blood. These receptors were collected from a woman in her thirties or forties in good health.

The chain has TRBV7-9 and TRBJ2-7; tentatively, D is TRBD2 (5 bases). V lost 6 bases, J lost 2 bases, and 17 bases lay in between. The germline gives CDR1 SEHNR, CDR2 FQNEAQ (reference sequence). CDR3 size: 15 residues. In DNA form, the CDR3 reads TGTGCCAGCAGTCCTGGATCCGGGAAGACCTACGAGCAGTACTTC. Translated, it gives CASSPGSGKTYEQYF. Complete variable domain (other parts from reference TRBV7-9 and TRBJ2-7): DTGVSQNPRHKITKRGQNVTFRCDPISEHNRLYWYRQTLGQGPEFLTYFQNEAQLEKSRLLSDRFSAERPKGSFSTLEIQRTEQGDSAMYLCASSPGSGKTYEQYFGPGTRLTVT.

Only a few counts were recorded for this clone. As DNA, the CDR3 is TGCGCCAGCAGCAGGAACCAGGGGACAGGGGACTTCGAGCAGTACTTC. Translating it yields CASSRNQGTGDFEQYF. This rearrangement joins TRBV5-1 to TRBJ2-7, with TRBD1 identical over 10 bases. CDR3 length: 16 residues. After removal of 4 bases from V and 6 bases from J, the junction contained 13 bases not matched to a gene. Germline assignment: CDR1 SGHRS and CDR2 YFSETQ.

This clone showed up just a few times. The chain uses TRBV6-6 and TRBJ2-5, with TRBD2 matching 9 bases. This CDR3 is 13 amino acids long. Germline-derived CDR1 and CDR2 are MNHNY and SVGAGI (reference sequence). Trimming took 5 bases from V and 3 from J; bases not matched to a gene: 1. As DNA, the CDR3 is TGTGCCAGCAGTGGCGGGGGGGAAGAGACCCAGTACTTC. Translation: CASSGGGEETQYF.

The chain combines TRBV7-2 with TRBJ2-3; D not certain. The V end lost 1 base, the J end lost 4 bases, and 6 bases lay between the germline ends. The germline V gene has CDR1 SGHTA and CDR2 FQGNSA. This CDR3 contains 13 residues. CDR3 DNA: TGTGCCAGCAGCTTAGGGTCGGCAGATACGCAGTATTTT. This translates into CASSLGSADTQYF.

This clone occurred a few times. The V call is TRBV7-2, the J call TRBJ1-2; D is possibly TRBD1 (6 bases). In germline, CDR1 is SGHTA, CDR2 FQGNSA. The CDR3 loop spans 14 amino acids. Between the trimmed V and J ends, which lost 8 bases and 1 base, there was a span of 14 bases. The CDR3 bases are TGTGCCAGCGGGGGGGCAGGCAGTAACTATGGCTACACCTTC. It translates to CASGGAGSNYGYTF.

The V gene is TRBV7-2, the J gene TRBJ1-5; 8 bases fit TRBD1. Looked up from germline, CDR1 is SGHTA and CDR2 is FQGNSA. CDR3 length: 13 residues. V trimming: 8 bases; J trimming: 6 bases; junction bases outside the gene matches: 6. DNA for the CDR3: TGTGCCAGCGCGTCAGGGGGCATTCAGCCCCAGCATTTT. As protein: CASASGGIQPQHF.

V usage is TRBV19 and J usage is TRBJ2-5; a weak D match, TRBD1 (6 bases). V shed 1 base and J shed 1 base, with 7 bases lying between them. The germline gives CDR1 LNHDA, CDR2 SQIVND (reference sequence). This CDR3 spans 14 amino acids. CDR3 sequence (DNA): TGTGCCAGTAGTATAGTAGGGGGCCAAGAGACCCAGTACTTC. Its protein is CASSIVGGQETQYF.

This clone has a handful of counts. V usage is TRBV19 and J usage is TRBJ1-5; no reliable D call. CDR3 length: 15 residues. V shed 3 bases and J shed 6 bases, with 15 bases lying between them. Germline values: CDR1 LNHDA, CDR2 SQIVND (reference sequence). DNA for the CDR3: TGTGCCAGTAGTATGCCGTCGGGGTATGGTCAGCCCCAGCATTTT. Its translation: CASSMPSGYGQPQHF.

There are many counts of this clone. V gene TRBV10-3 combines with J gene TRBJ2-7; weak D call: TRBD2 (5 bases). This CDR3 has 14 amino acids. With 0 bases removed from V and 12 bases from J, the gap between germline ends came to 18 bases. CDR1 is ENHRY and CDR2 is SYGVKD in the germline V gene. The CDR3 region has the DNA TGTGCCATCAGTGAGTCTAATTTTGCGACGCGGGCGTACTTC. Translation: CAISESNFATRAYF.

In the case of this clone: The germline gene is not matched at one end of the junction; a read error may be the cause. The chain links TRBV19 to TRBJ2-1; D ambiguous. Germline-derived CDR1 and CDR2 are LNHDA and SQIVND (reference sequence). This CDR3 region has 14 residues. CDR3 sequence reads: CAAKRRWSNNERFF. The DNA of the CDR3 is TGTGCCGCTAAGAGAAGGTGGTCTAACAATGAGCGGTTCTTC.

This chain connects TRBV28 to TRBJ2-1; no definite D call. Germline values: CDR1 MDHEN, CDR2 SYDVKM. Trimming removed 3 bases from V and 6 bases from J, with 9 bases in between. The CDR3 is 13 amino acids. DNA of the CDR3: TGTGCCAGCAGTTTGGGTGGGCCCAATGAGCAGTTCTTC. Protein: CASSLGGPNEQFF.

This clone was seen a few times. This sample also contains other DNA sequences that code for the same CDR3. The CDR3 sequence: CASSLRQGADTQYF. CDR3 DNA: TGTGCCAGCAGCTTAAGGCAGGGGGCAGATACGCAGTATTTT. This chain uses TRBV7-9 with TRBJ2-3; 7 bases map to TRBD1. Germline CDR1 reads SEHNR; CDR2 reads FQNEAQ (reference sequence). V lost 2 bases to trimming and J lost 4 bases; unmatched junction nucleotides: 3. CDR3 length equals 14 residues.

At least ten counts were recorded for this clone. V gene TRBV18 combines with J gene TRBJ2-7, with 7 bases matching TRBD2. V gave up 3 bases and J gave up 1 base; unmatched junction bases: 6. The germline gives CDR1 KGHSH, CDR2 LQKENI. CDR3 length: 15 residues. CDR3 amino acids: CASSPGGLLSYEQYF. The CDR3, as DNA: TGTGCCAGCTCACCGGGAGGGTTGCTATCCTACGAGCAGTACTTC.

This clone was seen a handful of times. J is TRBJ2-6 and V is TRBV11-2; D perhaps matches TRBD1 (5 bases). The germline gives CDR1 SGHAT, CDR2 FQNNGV. CDR3 size: 15 residues. V lost 5 bases and J 2 bases, leaving 10 bases between the germline ends. In DNA, the CDR3 is TGTGCCAGCAGCCTGTACAGGACTGGGGCCAACGTCCTGACTTTC. The encoded protein is CASSLYRTGANVLTF.

This clone came up a few times. CDR3 amino acids: CASSIGQSTEAFF. The CDR3 DNA reads TGTGCCAGCAGCATAGGACAGAGCACTGAAGCTTTCTTT. The rearrangement uses TRBV5-6 and TRBJ1-1; D might be TRBD1 (6 bases). From germline, CDR1 is SGHDT and CDR2 YYEEEE. The CDR3 loop spans 13 amino acids. Trimming shortened V by 4 bases and J by 4 bases, and 11 bases separated the two germline ends.

This clone came up a few times. The V call is TRBV27, the J call TRBJ1-1, with D perhaps matching TRBD1 (6 bases). The CDR3 extends over 17 amino acids. Germline V lookup: CDR1 MNHEY, CDR2 SMNVEV (reference sequence). V was clipped by 7 bases and J by 4 bases, with 25 bases between them. The CDR3: CASMAGASRGFITEAFF. DNA of the CDR3: TGTGCCAGCATGGCAGGGGCCTCACGGGGTTTTATCACTGAAGCTTTCTTT.

V gene TRBV5-4 combines with J gene TRBJ2-4; a weak D match, TRBD1 (5 bases). This CDR3 is built from 16 residues. The V gene lost 4 bases and the J gene lost 8 bases, with 22 bases spanning the gap. In germline, CDR1 is SGHNT, CDR2 YYREEE (reference sequence). This CDR3 reads CASSPPPQGYPDIQYF. In DNA form, the CDR3 reads TGTGCCAGCAGCCCGCCTCCCCAGGGCTACCCCGACATTCAGTACTTC.

This clone was seen ten or more times. This sequence joins TRBV14 and TRBJ2-7; D is perhaps TRBD1 (6 bases). The germline gives CDR1 SGHDN, CDR2 FVKESK. The V and J ends lost 0 bases and 9 bases respectively, with 12 bases between them. The CDR3 contains 13 residues. CDR3 DNA: TGTGCCAGCAGCCAAGAGAGAACAGGGCGGCAGTACTTC. It encodes CASSQERTGRQYF.

The rearrangement uses TRBV9 and TRBJ2-3; 7 nucleotides match TRBD2. The CDR3 consists of 15 residues. The V gene's germline CDR1 is SGDLS and CDR2 YYNGEE. V lost 2 bases and J lost 3; bases outside the gene matches: 6. The CDR3 coding sequence is TGTGCCAGCAGCGTTGAGCGGGGCTGGACAGATACGCAGTATTTT. Encoded protein: CASSVERGWTDTQYF.

V gene TRBV9 combines with J gene TRBJ2-7; D may be TRBD2 (7 bases). From germline, CDR1 is SGDLS and CDR2 YYNGEE. The CDR3 covers 14 residues. Trimming pared 4 bases from V and 7 bases from J, leaving 18 bases between. CDR3 amino acids: CASSPPGGGGEQYF. The CDR3 DNA reads TGTGCCAGCAGCCCCCCCGGGGGCGGGGGTGAGCAGTACTTC.

V usage is TRBV2 and J usage is TRBJ1-5; TRBD1 might be the D (6 bases). V shed 7 bases and J shed 10 bases, with 17 bases lying between them. The CDR3 has 13 amino acids. CDR1 is SNHLY and CDR2 is FYNNEI in the germline V gene. CDR3 amino acids: CASNTGYLSPQHF. The CDR3 bases are TGTGCCAGCAACACAGGGTATCTAAGTCCCCAGCATTTT. The full variable domain, its missing parts supplied by reference TRBV2 and TRBJ1-5, is EPEVTQTPSHQVTQMGQEVILRCVPISNHLYFYWYRQILGQKVEFLVSFYNNEISEKSEIFDDQFSVERPDGSNFTLKIRSTKLEDSAMYFCASNTGYLSPQHFGDGTRLSIL.

The chain couples TRBV4-1 to TRBJ2-4, with D perhaps matching TRBD2 (6 bases). The V gene's germline CDR1 is MGHRA and CDR2 YSYEKL. V was trimmed by 1 base and J by 5 bases, leaving 9 bases between them. The CDR3 is 14 residues long. The CDR3 is CASSQGSGENIQYF. Written as DNA, the CDR3 is TGCGCCAGCAGCCAAGGTTCGGGAGAAAACATTCAGTACTTC.

The chain is built from TRBV13 and TRBJ2-7; 7 bases agree with TRBD2. Per the germline V gene, CDR1 is PRHDT and CDR2 is FYEKMQ (reference sequence). The CDR3 totals 14 residues. After removal of 4 bases from V and 5 bases from J, the junction contained 8 bases not matched to a gene. The CDR3 coding sequence is TGTGCCAGCAGCTCCCTGGGGGGGTACCACGAGCAGTACTTC. Translation: CASSSLGGYHEQYF. Based on the CDR3 plus reference TRBV13 and TRBJ2-7, the full variable domain is AAGVIQSPRHLIKEKRETATLKCYPIPRHDTVYWYQQGPGQDPQFLISFYEKMQSDKGSIPDRFSAQQFSDYHSELNMSSLELGDSALYFCASSSLGGYHEQYFGPGTRLTVT.

The chain carries TRBV18 and TRBJ2-7; 9 nucleotides match TRBD1. Germline lookup yields CDR1 KGHSH and CDR2 LQKENI. With 3 bases clipped from V and 4 bases from J, the junction kept 7 bases outside the gene matches. This CDR3 spans 15 amino acids. CDR3 amino acids: CASSPAGQGYYEQYF. CDR3 nucleotide sequence: TGTGCCAGCTCACCGGCGGGACAGGGATATTACGAGCAGTACTTC. The full variable domain, with the rest looked up from reference TRBV18 and TRBJ2-7, is NAGVMQNPRHLVRRRGQEARLRCSPMKGHSHVYWYRQLPEEGLKFMVYLQKENIIDESGMPKERFSAEFPKEGPSILRIQQVVRGDSAAYFCASSPAGQGYYEQYFGPGTRLTVT.

DNA of the CDR3: TGCGCCAGCAGCCAAGACATGATAGCTATTCAAGATACGCAGTATTTT. Translating it yields CASSQDMIAIQDTQYF. The chain employs TRBV4-3 and TRBJ2-3; D unresolved. The length of the CDR3 is 16 residues. Per germline, CDR1 LGHNA and CDR2 YSLEER. The V gene lost 0 bases and the J gene lost 5 bases, with 15 bases spanning the gap.

This chain uses TRBV5-1 with TRBJ1-4, with a weak D call TRBD1 (5 bases). This CDR3 region has 16 residues. V was trimmed by 5 bases and J by 3 bases, leaving 17 bases between them. Germline loops: CDR1 SGHRS, CDR2 YFSETQ. The CDR3 spells CASRTGAGGPNEKLFF. The CDR3, as DNA: TGCGCCAGCAGAACCGGGGCCGGGGGTCCTAATGAAAAACTGTTTTTT.